This entry concerns a single T cell receptor beta chain. The sample is drawn from a study of sequential checkpoint blockade in melanoma. Sequencing used immunoSEQ multiplex PCR; TCRdb keeps in-frame clones, though not all of them. Of some 26,000 clones listed, roughly four fifths are singletons. The CDR3 covers 12 residues. The germline V and J ends were trimmed by 0 bases and 3 bases, with 6 bases remaining between them. In germline, CDR1 is GTSNPN, CDR2 SVGIG (reference sequence). Treatment indicated: randomized to nivolumab then ipilimumab (arm A) or the reverse (arm B). This TCR was sampled from a human donor with melanoma. The material was CD8+ T cells sorted from blood (inferred from file names), obtained from a patient given nivolumab and ipilimumab in sequence. The J gene is TRBJ2-7, the V gene TRBV30, with D perhaps TRBD1 (5 bases). CDR3 nucleotide sequence: TGTGCCTGGAGTGTCGGACACTACGAGCAGTACTTC. Protein product: CAWSVGHYEQYF.